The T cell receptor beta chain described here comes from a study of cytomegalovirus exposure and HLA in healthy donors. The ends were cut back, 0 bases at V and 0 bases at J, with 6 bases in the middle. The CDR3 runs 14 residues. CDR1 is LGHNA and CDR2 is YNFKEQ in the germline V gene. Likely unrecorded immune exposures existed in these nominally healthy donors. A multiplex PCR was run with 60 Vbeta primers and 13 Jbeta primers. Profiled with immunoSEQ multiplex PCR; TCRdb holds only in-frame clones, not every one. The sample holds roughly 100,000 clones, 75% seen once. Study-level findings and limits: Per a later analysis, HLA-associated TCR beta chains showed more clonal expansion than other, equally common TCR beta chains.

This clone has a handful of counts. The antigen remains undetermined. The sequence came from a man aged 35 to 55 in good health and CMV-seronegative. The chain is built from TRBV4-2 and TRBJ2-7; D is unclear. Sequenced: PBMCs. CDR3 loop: CASSQDSVSYEQYF. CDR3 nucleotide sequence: TGTGCCAGCAGCCAAGACAGTGTCTCCTACGAGCAGTACTTC.